This T cell receptor (beta chain) comes out of a study of identical twins. This clonotype showed up just a few times. CDR1 is LNHNV and CDR2 is YYDKDF in the germline V gene (reference sequence). V was pared by 4 bases and J by 3 bases, with 11 bases of the junction left unmatched. This CDR3 comprises 19 residues. One entry per CDR3 protein, called by TCRdb with MiXCR from the 5' RACE reads. The table shows roughly 240,000 distinct CDR3 sequences, with 6.5% to 9% occurring only once. Separately, the same data were catalogued under a study of yellow fever vaccine responses in identical twins.

The receptor was derived from a woman between 18 and 30 years old in good health. The chain recombines TRBV15 with TRBJ2-1, with TRBD2 matching over 14 bases. The sequenced sample consisted of CD8+ T cells sorted from blood. This CDR3 reads CATSIPGTSGSTFYNEQFF. Written as DNA, the CDR3 is TGTGCCACCAGCATTCCCGGGACTAGCGGGAGTACTTTCTACAATGAGCAGTTCTTC.